A selection of T cell receptor beta chains follows, all from one sample in a study of blood T cells in healthy people across ages. MiXCR, applied by TCRdb to the 5' RACE reads, yields one record per CDR3 protein. The data contain about 290,000 distinct CDR3 sequences, roughly 29% of them singletons. The sequenced sample consisted of blood. All receptors come from a woman aged 70-85 years in good health. Each CDR3 is given with its conserved first and last residue. A D gene is named only where the DNA matches it firmly. Size values are once, few and many counts, or a class for expanded clones, and some rows have none.

d_call j_call clone_size cdr3_length v_call cdr3_aa cdr3_nt
TRBD2 TRBJ2-1 - 16 TRBV6-5 CASSYGRTSGYNEQFF TGTGCCAGCAGTTACGGTCGGACTAGCGGTTACAATGAGCAGTTCTTC
- TRBJ2-4 - 15 TRBV18 CASSTGEAAKNIQYF TGTGCCAGCTCAACAGGGGAGGCAGCCAAAAACATTCAGTACTTC
- TRBJ1-6 - 14 TRBV5-5 CASSFRRDNSPLHF TGTGCCAGCAGCTTTCGGCGGGATAATTCACCCCTCCACTTT
- TRBJ2-1 many 16 TRBV4-3 CASSQDGTGALFEQFF TGCGCCAGCAGCCAAGATGGGACGGGAGCCCTCTTTGAGCAGTTCTTC
- TRBJ2-6 few 14 TRBV28 CASSRGIRANVLTF TGTGCCAGCAGTCGGGGGATTAGGGCCAACGTCCTGACTTTC
- TRBJ1-4 - 16 TRBV7-9 CASSDGQTTTNEKLFF TGTGCCAGCAGCGACGGACAGACGACAACTAATGAAAAACTGTTTTTT
TRBD1 TRBJ1-1 - 15 TRBV25-1 CASSGTGSMNTEAFF TGTGCCAGCAGTGGGACAGGGTCCATGAACACTGAAGCTTTCTTT
TRBD2 TRBJ2-5 many 15 TRBV9 CASSVGGREGETQYF TGTGCCAGCAGCGTAGGCGGGAGGGAAGGAGAGACCCAGTACTTC
- TRBJ1-4 few 14 TRBV6-1 CASTAHSSNEKLFF TGTGCCAGCACAGCACACTCGTCTAATGAAAAACTGTTTTTT
- TRBJ1-4 - 12 TRBV7-8 CASSRVNEKLFF TGTGCCAGCAGCCGTGTTAATGAAAAACTGTTTTTT